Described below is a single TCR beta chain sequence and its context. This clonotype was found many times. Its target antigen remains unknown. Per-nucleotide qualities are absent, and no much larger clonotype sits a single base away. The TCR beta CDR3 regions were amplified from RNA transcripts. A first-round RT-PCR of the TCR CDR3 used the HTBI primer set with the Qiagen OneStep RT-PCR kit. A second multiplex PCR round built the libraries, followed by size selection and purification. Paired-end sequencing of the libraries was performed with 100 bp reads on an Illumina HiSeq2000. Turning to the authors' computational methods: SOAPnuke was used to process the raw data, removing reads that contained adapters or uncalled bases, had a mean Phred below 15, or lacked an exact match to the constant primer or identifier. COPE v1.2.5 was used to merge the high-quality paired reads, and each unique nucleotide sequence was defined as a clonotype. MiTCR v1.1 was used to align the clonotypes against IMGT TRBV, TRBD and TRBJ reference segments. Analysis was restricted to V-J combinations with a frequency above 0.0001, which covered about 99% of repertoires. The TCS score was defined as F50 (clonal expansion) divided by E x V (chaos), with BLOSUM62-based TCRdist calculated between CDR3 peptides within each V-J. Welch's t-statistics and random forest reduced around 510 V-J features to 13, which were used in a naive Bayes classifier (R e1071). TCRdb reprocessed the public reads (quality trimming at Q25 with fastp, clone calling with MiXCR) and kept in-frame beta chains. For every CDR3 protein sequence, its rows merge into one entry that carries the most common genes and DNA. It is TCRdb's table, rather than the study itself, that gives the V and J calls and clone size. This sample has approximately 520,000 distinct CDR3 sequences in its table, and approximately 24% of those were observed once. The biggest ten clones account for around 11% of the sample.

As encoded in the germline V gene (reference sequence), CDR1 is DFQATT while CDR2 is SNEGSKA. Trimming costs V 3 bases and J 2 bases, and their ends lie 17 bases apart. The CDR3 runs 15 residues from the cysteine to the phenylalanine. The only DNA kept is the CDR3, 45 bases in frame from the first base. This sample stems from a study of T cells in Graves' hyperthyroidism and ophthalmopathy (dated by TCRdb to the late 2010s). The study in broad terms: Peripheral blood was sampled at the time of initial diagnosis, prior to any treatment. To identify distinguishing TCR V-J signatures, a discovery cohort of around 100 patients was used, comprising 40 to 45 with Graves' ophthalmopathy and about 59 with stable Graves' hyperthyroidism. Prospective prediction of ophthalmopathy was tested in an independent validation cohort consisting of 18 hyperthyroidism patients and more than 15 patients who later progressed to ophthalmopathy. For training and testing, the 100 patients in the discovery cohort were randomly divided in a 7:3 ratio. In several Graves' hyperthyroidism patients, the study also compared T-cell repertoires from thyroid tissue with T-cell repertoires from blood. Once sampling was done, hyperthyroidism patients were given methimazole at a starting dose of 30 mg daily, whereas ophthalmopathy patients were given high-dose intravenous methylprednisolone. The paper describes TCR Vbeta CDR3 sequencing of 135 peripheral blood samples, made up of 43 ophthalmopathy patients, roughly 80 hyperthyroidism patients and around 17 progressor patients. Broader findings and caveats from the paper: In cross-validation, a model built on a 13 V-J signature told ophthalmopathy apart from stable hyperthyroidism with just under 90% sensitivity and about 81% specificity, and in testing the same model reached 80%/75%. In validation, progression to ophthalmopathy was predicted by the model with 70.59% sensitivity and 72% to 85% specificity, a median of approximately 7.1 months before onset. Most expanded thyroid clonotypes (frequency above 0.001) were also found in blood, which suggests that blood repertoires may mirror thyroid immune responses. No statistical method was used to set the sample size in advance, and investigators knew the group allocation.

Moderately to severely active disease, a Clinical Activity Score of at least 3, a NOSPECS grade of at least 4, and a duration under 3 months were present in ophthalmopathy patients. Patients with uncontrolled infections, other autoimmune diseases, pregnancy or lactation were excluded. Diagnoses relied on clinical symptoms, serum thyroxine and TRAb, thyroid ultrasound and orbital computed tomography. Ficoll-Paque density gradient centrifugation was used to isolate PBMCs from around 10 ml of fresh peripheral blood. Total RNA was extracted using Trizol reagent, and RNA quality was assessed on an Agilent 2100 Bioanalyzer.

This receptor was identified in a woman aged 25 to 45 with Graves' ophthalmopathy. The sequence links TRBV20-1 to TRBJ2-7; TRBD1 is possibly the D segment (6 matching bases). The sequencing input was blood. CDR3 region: CSARDSGASPYEQYF. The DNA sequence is TGCAGTGCTAGGGACTCAGGGGCTAGCCCCTACGAGCAGTACTTC.